The 26 T cell receptor beta chains in this list originate from one sample, sequenced in a study of glioma-infiltrating T cells. Using RNA template, CDR3s of TCR alpha and beta were amplified with iRepertoire arm-PCR. In TCRdb, the multiplex PCR reads were re-called with MiXCR into one record per CDR3 protein. This sample yields fewer than 7,500 distinct CDR3 sequences, of which roughly 42% are seen a single time; nearly 25% belongs to the top ten. Sequencing used glioma tissue, nonneoplastic brain tissue, or PBMCs (not recorded which). The receptors were gathered from a human donor with low-grade glioma or glioblastoma, undergoing nonglioma brain surgery, or in good health (not recorded which).

V is TRBV7-2 and J is TRBJ1-1; D unresolved. The V end lost 2 bases, the J end lost 6 bases, and 7 bases lay between the germline ends. The CDR3 extends over 12 amino acids. Per germline, CDR1 SGHTA and CDR2 FQGNSA. The CDR3 here is CASSLFRAEAFF. The CDR3 DNA follows: TGTGCCAGCAGCTTATTTCGCGCTGAAGCTTTCTTT.

This clonotype is judged medium-sized. CDR3 amino acids: CASSEAPQRGNEQFF. As DNA, the CDR3 is TGTGCCAGCAGTGAAGCTCCCCAGCGAGGCAATGAGCAGTTCTTC. V and J are TRBV6-1 and TRBJ2-1; D is uncertain. The CDR3 extends over 15 amino acids. Trimming removed 0 bases from V and 6 bases from J, with 12 bases in between. Germline V gives CDR1 MNHNS, CDR2 SASEGT.

In its sample, this clonotype ranks as large. The chain employs TRBV28 and TRBJ1-2, with TRBD1 as a possible D gene (6 bases). Trimming cost V 5 bases and J 2 bases, with 9 bases left between them. Germline values: CDR1 MDHEN, CDR2 SYDVKM. The CDR3 extends over 13 amino acids. DNA of the CDR3: TGTGCCAGCAGTCGCGGACAGAACTATGGCTACACCTTC. Translated: CASSRGQNYGYTF.

Details on this clonotype: One junction end does not reproduce the germline sequence, and a read error may be involved. The chain recombines TRBV20-1 with TRBJ2-1; D unclear. The CDR3 is made up of 14 amino acids. Germline values: CDR1 DFQATT, CDR2 SNEGSKA (reference sequence). The CDR3 protein is CSAREGLTYNEQFF. CDR3 nucleotides: TGCAGTGCTAGAGAAGGGCTCACCTACAATGAGCAGTTCTTT.

This clonotype is deemed medium-sized. The genes are TRBV28 and TRBJ1-2, with D maybe TRBD1 (5 bases). This CDR3 spans 18 amino acids. Trimming left V 4 bases short and J 0 bases short, with 21 bases between. Germline-derived CDR1 and CDR2 are MDHEN and SYDVKM. The DNA for the CDR3 is TGTGCCAGCAGTTCGAGATTCGGCAGCAGGACAACTAACTATGGCTACACCTTC. Its protein product is CASSSRFGSRTTNYGYTF.

This clonotype is categorized as medium-sized (0.01 to 0.1%). The chain uses TRBV20-1 and TRBJ2-7, with D possibly being TRBD1 or TRBD2 (5 bases each). Trimming shortened V by 6 bases and J by 4 bases, and 16 bases separated the two germline ends. The CDR3 contains 13 residues. CDR1 is DFQATT and CDR2 is SNEGSKA in the germline V gene (reference sequence). This CDR3 is CSATGTKAYEQYF. In DNA, the CDR3 is TGCAGTGCAACCGGGACCAAGGCATACGAGCAGTACTTC.

This clonotype was counted a few times. This chain joins TRBV30 and TRBJ2-1; TRBD2 aligns across 8 bases. With 2 bases clipped from V and 10 bases from J, the junction kept 13 bases outside the gene matches. Germline CDR1 and CDR2: GTSNPN and SVGIG (reference sequence). This CDR3 comprises 15 residues. The CDR3 is CAWSTQAGAPGEQFF. The CDR3, as DNA: TGTGCCTGGAGTACTCAAGCGGGGGCCCCGGGGGAGCAGTTCTTC.

This clonotype was seen a handful of times. V gene TRBV20-1 combines with J gene TRBJ2-3, with D perhaps matching TRBD1 (6 bases). CDR1 is DFQATT and CDR2 is SNEGSKA in the germline V gene (reference sequence). The germline V and J ends were trimmed by 6 bases and 2 bases, with 9 bases remaining between them. The CDR3 has 12 amino acids. CDR3 region: CSARTATDTQYF. For the CDR3, the DNA is TGCAGTGCGAGGACAGCCACAGATACGCAGTATTTT.

Judged by abundance, this clonotype is medium-sized. CDR3 amino acids: CSAFSRQGAYEQYF. CDR3 bases: TGCAGTGCCTTCTCCAGACAGGGGGCCTACGAGCAGTACTTC. This chain uses TRBV20-1 with TRBJ2-7; 9 bases fit TRBD1. Germline CDR1 and CDR2: DFQATT and SNEGSKA (reference sequence). The junction had 8 bases not matched to a gene; V was cut back by 6 bases and J by 2 bases. The CDR3 covers 14 residues.

The chain uses TRBV30 and TRBJ1-1; D remains unclear. Germline assignment: CDR1 GTSNPN and CDR2 SVGIG (reference sequence). Trimming removed 0 bases at V and 1 base at J, with 12 bases between. The CDR3 is made up of 15 amino acids. Here the CDR3 DNA reads TGTGCCTGGAGTGTAACACGGGAGCCGAACACTGAAGCTTTCTTT. It codes for CAWSVTREPNTEAFF.

In this sample, this clonotype turned up a few times. V usage is TRBV9 and J usage is TRBJ1-3; no clear D gene. Germline V gene sequence: CDR1 SGDLS, CDR2 YYNGEE. Between the trimmed V and J ends, which lost 0 bases and 0 bases, there was a span of 13 bases. The CDR3 sequence is 17 residues long. CDR3 bases: TGTGCCAGCAGCGTAGACCACGGACCGGTCTCTGGAAACACCATATATTTT. Translated, it gives CASSVDHGPVSGNTIYF.

This clonotype is categorized as medium-sized. DNA for the CDR3: TGCAGTGCTGGGCTACTAGCGGGTCAACTAGAGACCCAGTACTTC. Its protein product is CSAGLLAGQLETQYF. This chain links TRBV20-1 with TRBJ2-5; TRBD2 matches at 9 bases. This CDR3 is 15 amino acids long. CDR1 and CDR2 (germline): DFQATT, SNEGSKA (reference sequence). The junction had 11 bases not matched to a gene; V was cut back by 5 bases and J by 4 bases.

This clonotype was recorded at least ten times. This chain joins TRBV28 and TRBJ2-3; 13 bases align to TRBD2. This CDR3 is 17 amino acids long. With V trimmed by 0 bases and J by 1 base, 1 base remained unmatched. Germline CDR1 reads MDHEN; CDR2 reads SYDVKM. The CDR3 DNA is TGTGCCAGCAGTTTATGGGGGACTAGCGGGGGCACAGATACGCAGTATTTT. It specifies CASSLWGTSGGTDTQYF.

The V and J genes are TRBV5-1 and TRBJ2-7; D gene unclear. The germline V and J ends were trimmed by 7 bases and 1 base, with 12 bases remaining between them. The CDR3 extends over 13 amino acids. Germline assignment: CDR1 SGHRS and CDR2 YFSETQ. The CDR3 loop is CASGLLSSYEQYF. The CDR3 DNA sequence: TGCGCCAGCGGCCTACTTTCTTCCTACGAGCAGTACTTC.

Worth noting for this clonotype: This may be a read error, as it is one base from a much larger clone. V gene TRBV5-6 combines with J gene TRBJ2-1; D unresolved. V lost 4 bases and J 7 bases, leaving 21 bases between the germline ends. Germline CDR1 reads SGHDT; CDR2 reads YYEEEE. The CDR3 is 16 residues long. The CDR3 protein is CASSPQHPPPPNEQFF. CDR3 DNA sequence: TGTGCCAGCAGCCCACAGCATCCCCCCCCCCCGAATGAGCAGTTCTTC.

By its share, this clonotype is medium-sized. This chain joins TRBV28 and TRBJ2-5, with D tentatively TRBD2 (6 bases). The V end lost 5 bases, the J end lost 0 bases, and 13 bases lay between the germline ends. Germline CDR1 MDHEN, CDR2 SYDVKM. The CDR3 is 15 residues long. The CDR3 DNA follows: TGTGCCAGCAGTCAGAAGCAGCGGGACCAAGAGACCCAGTACTTC. Translated, it gives CASSQKQRDQETQYF.

The table lists this clonotype with many counts. This rearrangement joins TRBV20-1 to TRBJ2-3; 8 nucleotides match TRBD2. Germline V gene sequence: CDR1 DFQATT, CDR2 SNEGSKA (reference sequence). With 2 bases clipped from V and 6 bases from J, the junction kept 10 bases outside the gene matches. The CDR3 totals 15 residues. In nucleotides, the CDR3 is TGCAGTGCTAGACTCACCGGGGGGGGGTGGGATACGCAGTATTTT. Its translation: CSARLTGGGWDTQYF.

The chain couples TRBV20-1 to TRBJ2-3, with D maybe TRBD2 (6 bases). Germline CDR1 is DFQATT and CDR2 is SNEGSKA (reference sequence). Trimming removed 3 bases from V and 2 bases from J, with 12 bases in between. This CDR3 has 14 amino acids. As DNA, the CDR3 is TGCAGTGCTAGCGGGAGTGGGGCCACAGATACGCAGTATTTT. It specifies CSASGSGATDTQYF.

This clonotype occurred many times. V usage is TRBV13 and J usage is TRBJ2-3; TRBD2 matches 9 bases. The CDR3 totals 15 residues. The V and J ends lost 4 bases and 1 base, in that order; junction bases with no gene match: 3. Per the germline V gene, CDR1 is PRHDT and CDR2 is FYEKMQ (reference sequence). The chain's CDR3 is CASSSRTSGTDTQYF. CDR3 in DNA: TGTGCCAGCAGCTCGCGGACTAGCGGCACAGATACGCAGTATTTT.

This chain uses TRBV20-1 with TRBJ2-5; 8 positions match TRBD2. J gave up 6 bases and V 5 bases, and 11 bases lay outside the gene matches. Germline-derived CDR1 and CDR2 are DFQATT and SNEGSKA (reference sequence). This CDR3 region has 14 residues. The CDR3 sequence is CSAPGLARGQTQYF. CDR3 in DNA: TGCAGTGCTCCCGGACTAGCTAGGGGTCAGACCCAGTACTTC.

Judged by abundance, this clonotype is medium-sized. The CDR3 loop reads CASSQGVADTQYF. The DNA for the CDR3 is TGTGCCAGCAGCCAAGGAGTGGCAGATACGCAGTATTTT. J is TRBJ2-3 and V is TRBV4-2; unclear D gene. Germline-derived CDR1 and CDR2 are LGHNA and YNFKEQ. The CDR3 totals 13 residues. V lost 1 base to trimming and J lost 4 bases, with 6 bases between them.

This clonotype was found many times. V is TRBV2 and J is TRBJ2-5; D unresolved. This CDR3 region has 14 residues. Germline CDR1 SNHLY, CDR2 FYNNEI. V lost 7 bases to trimming and J lost 3 bases, with 15 bases between them. CDR3 region: CASMVRQTEETQYF. As DNA, the CDR3 is TGTGCCAGCATGGTTAGGCAGACCGAAGAGACCCAGTACTTC.

In this sample, this clonotype is medium-sized. This chain connects TRBV28 to TRBJ2-7; TRBD2 aligns across 14 bases. The CDR3 covers 17 residues. With 6 bases clipped from V and 3 bases from J, the junction kept 10 bases outside the gene matches. CDR1 and CDR2 from the germline V gene are MDHEN and SYDVKM. CDR3 in amino acids: CASRGTSGSFFFYEQYF. The CDR3 DNA is TGTGCCAGCAGAGGGACTAGCGGGAGTTTTTTCTTCTACGAGCAGTACTTC.

The chain carries TRBV4-1 and TRBJ1-1; D perhaps matches TRBD1 (6 bases). V gave up 4 bases and J gave up 3 bases, with 12 bases separating them. Germline V gives CDR1 MGHRA, CDR2 YSYEKL. CDR3 length: 14 residues. CDR3 region: CASSPNTGYTEAFF. CDR3 coding DNA: TGCGCCAGCAGCCCTAACACAGGGTACACTGAAGCTTTCTTT.

The rearrangement links TRBV6-1 to TRBJ2-1; perhaps TRBD1 as D (6 bases). Germline CDR1 reads MNHNS; CDR2 reads SASEGT. Trimming removed 5 bases at V and 3 bases at J, with 11 bases between. The CDR3 runs to 14 residues. As DNA, the CDR3 is TGTGCCAGCAGTTATACGGACAGCTACAATGAGCAGTTCTTC. Its translation: CASSYTDSYNEQFF.

This clonotype was picked up one time. The chain's CDR3 is CASSSSGFTYNEQFF. For the CDR3, the DNA is TGTGCCAGCAGTTCGTCCGGTTTCACCTACAATGAGCAGTTCTTC. V and J are TRBV27 and TRBJ2-1; D unresolved. V lost 4 bases and J 2 bases, leaving 12 bases between the germline ends. The length of the CDR3 is 15 residues. Germline lookup yields CDR1 MNHEY and CDR2 SMNVEV (reference sequence).